This entry is about one T cell receptor beta chain. This sample is drawn from a study of shared T cell receptors in the human thymus. Using immunoSEQ multiplex PCR, the repertoire was profiled, and TCRdb retains in-frame clones only, with some absent. The sample shows hundreds of thousands of clones, 80% to 90% of them seen only once. These records were also assigned to another study, of human thymus T cells. That study reports: Donors consisted of healthy Finnish infants (having corrective surgery for congenital heart defects). Obtained as resections during corrective heart surgery, the thymus tissue was then studied. Unrelated people showed highly overlapping thymic repertoires, related research reported.

The source of this sequence is a boy in the first two years of life with a congenital heart defect. The sequenced sample consisted of thymocytes.

The CDR3 sequence: CATSRAGRGRPGELFF. The CDR3 DNA is TGTGCCACCAGCAGAGCGGGAAGGGGGCGACCCGGGGAGCTGTTTTTT. V is TRBV15 and J is TRBJ2-2, with TRBD1 identical over 7 bases. V was clipped by 1 base and J by 6 bases; unmatched bases: 8. Germline CDR1 LNHNV, CDR2 YYDKDF (reference sequence). The CDR3 sequence is 16 residues long. The variable domain in full, completed from reference TRBV15 and TRBJ2-2, reads DAMVIQNPRYQVTQFGKPVTLSCSQTLNHNVMYWYQQKSSQAPKLLFHYYDKDFNNEADTPDNFQSRRPNTSFCFLDIRSPGLGDTAMYLCATSRAGRGRPGELFFGEGSRLTVL.